What follows are 3 T cell receptor beta chains derived from one specimen sequenced in a study of blood T cell repertoires in COVID-19. The repertoire was sequenced with immunoSEQ multiplex PCR; TCRdb's copy has only in-frame clones and lacks some. The sample records under 300,000 clones, 88% being singletons. The source material was PBMCs or T cells enriched from blood (not recorded which). The receptors shown here come from a woman aged 25 to 45 who had recovered from COVID-19.

V gene TRBV6-5 combines with J gene TRBJ2-5; no clear D. V dropped 2 bases and J dropped 1 base, with 11 bases sitting between them. The CDR3 has 15 amino acids. The germline V gene has CDR1 MNHEY and CDR2 SVGAGI. The CDR3 DNA is TGTGCCAGCAGTTACGCGACAAGAACCCAAGAGACCCAGTACTTC. Its protein product is CASSYATRTQETQYF.

The chain recombines TRBV21-1 with TRBJ2-1; the D call in the table, TRBD1, was not verified against the DNA. TRBV21-1 has pseudogene status. This CDR3 contains 14 residues. In nucleotides, the CDR3 is TGTGCCAGCAGCAAACAGGCAAATTACAATGAGCAGTTCTTC. This gives the protein CASSKQANYNEQFF.

This sequence joins TRBV6-4 and TRBJ1-1, with D hard to call. Trimming took 6 bases from V and 2 from J, leaving 13 bases between them. The CDR3 covers 14 residues. In germline, CDR1 is MRHNA, CDR2 SNTAGT. CDR3 in amino acids: CASRPTYANTEAFF. CDR3 in DNA: TGTGCCAGCAGGCCGACATATGCCAACACTGAAGCTTTCTTT.